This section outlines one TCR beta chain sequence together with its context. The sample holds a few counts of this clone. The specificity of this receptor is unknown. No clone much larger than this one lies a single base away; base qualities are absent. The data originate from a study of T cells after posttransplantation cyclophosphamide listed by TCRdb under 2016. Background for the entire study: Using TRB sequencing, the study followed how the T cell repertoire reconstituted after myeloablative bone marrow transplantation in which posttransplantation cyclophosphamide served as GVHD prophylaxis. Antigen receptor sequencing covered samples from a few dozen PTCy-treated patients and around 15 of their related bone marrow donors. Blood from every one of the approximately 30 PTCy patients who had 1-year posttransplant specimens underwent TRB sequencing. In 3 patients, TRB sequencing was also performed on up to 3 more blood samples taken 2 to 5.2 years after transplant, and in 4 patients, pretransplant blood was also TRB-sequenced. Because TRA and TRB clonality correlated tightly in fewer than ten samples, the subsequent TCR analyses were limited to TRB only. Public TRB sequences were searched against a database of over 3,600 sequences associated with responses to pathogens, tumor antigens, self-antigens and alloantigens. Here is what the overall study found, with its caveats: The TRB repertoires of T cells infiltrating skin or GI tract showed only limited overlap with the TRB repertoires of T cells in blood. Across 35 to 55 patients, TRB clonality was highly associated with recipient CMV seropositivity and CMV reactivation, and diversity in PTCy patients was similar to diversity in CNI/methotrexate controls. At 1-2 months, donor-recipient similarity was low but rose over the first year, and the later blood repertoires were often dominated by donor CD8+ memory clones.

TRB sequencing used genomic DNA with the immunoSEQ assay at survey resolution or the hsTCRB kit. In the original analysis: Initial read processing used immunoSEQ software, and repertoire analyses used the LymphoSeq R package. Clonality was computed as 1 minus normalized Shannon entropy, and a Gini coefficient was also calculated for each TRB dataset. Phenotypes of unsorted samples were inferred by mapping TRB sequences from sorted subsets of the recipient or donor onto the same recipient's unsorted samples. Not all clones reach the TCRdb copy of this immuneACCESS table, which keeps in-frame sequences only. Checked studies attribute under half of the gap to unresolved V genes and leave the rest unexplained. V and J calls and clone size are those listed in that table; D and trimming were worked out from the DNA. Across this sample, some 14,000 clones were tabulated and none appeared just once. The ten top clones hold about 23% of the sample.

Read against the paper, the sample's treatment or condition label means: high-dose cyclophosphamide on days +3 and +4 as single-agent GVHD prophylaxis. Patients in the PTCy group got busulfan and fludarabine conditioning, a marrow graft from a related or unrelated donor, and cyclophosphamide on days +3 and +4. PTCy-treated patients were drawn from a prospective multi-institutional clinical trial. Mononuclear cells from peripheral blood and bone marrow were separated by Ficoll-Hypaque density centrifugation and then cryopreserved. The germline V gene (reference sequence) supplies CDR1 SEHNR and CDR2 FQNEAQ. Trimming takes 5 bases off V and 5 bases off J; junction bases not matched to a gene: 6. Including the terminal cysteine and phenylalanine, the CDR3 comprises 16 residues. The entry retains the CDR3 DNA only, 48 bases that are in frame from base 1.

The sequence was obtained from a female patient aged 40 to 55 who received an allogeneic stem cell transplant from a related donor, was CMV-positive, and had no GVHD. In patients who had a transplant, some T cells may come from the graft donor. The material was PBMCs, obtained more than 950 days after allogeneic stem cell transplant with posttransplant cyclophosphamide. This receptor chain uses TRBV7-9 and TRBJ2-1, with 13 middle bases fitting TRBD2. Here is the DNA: TGTGCCAGCAGCCCAAAGACTAGCGGGGGGCACAATGAGCAGTTCTTC. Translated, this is CASSPKTSGGHNEQFF. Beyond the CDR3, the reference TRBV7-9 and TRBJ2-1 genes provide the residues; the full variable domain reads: DTGVSQNPRHKITKRGQNVTFRCDPISEHNRLYWYRQTLGQGPEFLTYFQNEAQLEKSRLLSDRFSAERPKGSFSTLEIQRTEQGDSAMYLCASSPKTSGGHNEQFFGPGTRLTVL.